The source of this TCR beta chain is a study of Graves' ophthalmopathy and Graves' hyperthyroidism. In this sample, this clonotype turned up many times. Enrolled hyperthyroidism patients had a new diagnosis, a duration under 2 months, and an age of 18 to 65. For repertoire sequencing, the TCR beta CDR3 regions were amplified from RNA transcripts. Amplification began with first-round RT-PCR using HTBI primers, then second-round multiplex PCR was performed. TCRdb re-analysed the multiplex PCR reads in MiXCR, keeping a single row per CDR3 protein. The table lists roughly 380,000 distinct CDR3 sequences, 15% to 19% of them singletons. This CDR3 spans 14 amino acids. CDR1 is MNHEY, CDR2 SMNVEV, per germline (reference sequence). V lost 2 bases to trimming and J lost 4 bases, with 11 bases between them.

This chain uses TRBV27 with TRBJ1-1, with D possibly matching TRBD1 (6 bases). The sequence was obtained from a woman aged 18-30 years with stable Graves' hyperthyroidism. Sequenced material: peripheral blood. CDR3 sequence reads: CASSLQGRITEAFF. The CDR3, as DNA: TGTGCCAGCAGTTTACAGGGGCGGATCACTGAAGCTTTCTTT.